The 28 T cell receptor beta chains below were found in one sample sequenced in a study of blood T cell repertoires in COVID-19. The method was immunoSEQ multiplex PCR; TCRdb's version includes in-frame clones alone and lacks a portion of them. Of about 120,000 clones detected, 85% to 90% appear once; the ten largest clones hold about 4%. Sequences were obtained from peripheral blood. The receptor set was obtained from a woman aged 55-75 years with COVID-19, enrolled during active disease.

The chain carries TRBV19 and TRBJ1-1; D unclear. V shed 5 bases and J shed 3 bases, with 7 bases lying between them. Germline V gives CDR1 LNHDA, CDR2 SQIVND (reference sequence). This CDR3 is built from 12 residues. The CDR3 DNA reads TGTGCCAGTAGTCCGTCGTACACTGAAGCTTTCTTT. Translation gives CASSPSYTEAFF.

This rearrangement joins TRBV29-1 to TRBJ2-5; 8 bases agree with TRBD1. The germline gives CDR1 SQVTM, CDR2 ANQGSEA. Trimming took 5 bases from V and 3 from J; bases not matched to a gene: 5. The CDR3 has 13 residues. CDR3 region: CSVRGTGEETQYF. The DNA for the CDR3 is TGCAGCGTTCGTGGGACAGGAGAAGAGACCCAGTACTTC.

This clone turned up a few times. The genes are TRBV19 and TRBJ1-1; possible D gene TRBD1, 5 bases. V lost 9 bases and J 10 bases, leaving 12 bases between the germline ends. Germline V gene data show CDR1 as LNHDA and CDR2 as SQIVND (reference sequence). CDR3 length: 10 amino acids. This CDR3 is CASSGFGAFF. CDR3 DNA: TGTGCCAGCTCAGGGTTTGGAGCTTTCTTT.

This clone has a single count. This chain links TRBV5-4 with TRBJ1-6; 10 positions agree with TRBD1. This CDR3 spans 16 amino acids. The V segment lost 5 bases and the J segment 8 bases; nucleotides outside the gene matches: 10. CDR1 and CDR2 from the germline V gene are SGHNT and YYREEE (reference sequence). CDR3 protein: CASSTNTGTGDSPLHF. DNA for the CDR3: TGTGCCAGCAGTACCAACACCGGGACAGGGGATTCACCCCTCCACTTT.

In its sample, this clone was seen a few times. V usage is TRBV5-6 and J usage is TRBJ1-4; D possibly corresponds to TRBD1 (5 bases). The CDR3 spans 13 residues. V gave up 4 bases and J gave up 12 bases, with 16 bases separating them. CDR1 and CDR2 (germline): SGHDT, YYEEEE. The CDR3 region is CASSPGEGRELFF. The CDR3 DNA reads as TGTGCCAGCAGCCCCGGGGAGGGCAGGGAACTGTTTTTT.

The chain is built from TRBV19 and TRBJ1-2; the D gene is possibly TRBD1 (6 bases). Germline assignment: CDR1 LNHDA and CDR2 SQIVND (reference sequence). This CDR3 comprises 13 residues. Trimming shortened V by 5 bases and J by 2 bases, and 9 bases separated the two germline ends. This CDR3 reads CASSSGQNYGYTF. In DNA form, the CDR3 reads TGTGCCAGTAGTTCCGGACAGAACTATGGCTACACCTTC.

This clone has just one count. This chain connects TRBV6-2 or TRBV6-3 to TRBJ1-1; 8 bases fit TRBD1. Losses at the gene ends were 6 bases for V and 6 bases for J; bases not matched to a gene: 15. The CDR3 sequence is 16 residues long. The germline V gene encodes CDR1 MNHEY and CDR2 SVGEGT. CDR3 loop: CASSRIGATGEAEAFF. DNA of the CDR3: TGTGCCAGCAGCCGCATTGGTGCGACAGGGGAGGCTGAAGCTTTCTTT.

This chain uses TRBV5-5 with TRBJ2-5; D not resolved. This CDR3 contains 14 residues. Trimming removed 0 bases from V and 1 base from J, with 7 bases in between. The germline gives CDR1 SGHKS, CDR2 YYEKEE (reference sequence). The CDR3 sequence is CASSLVPSQETQYF. CDR3 nucleotides: TGTGCCAGCAGCTTGGTCCCATCCCAAGAGACCCAGTACTTC.

V is TRBV7-2 and J is TRBJ2-7; TRBD1 matches at 8 bases. Germline V gene sequence: CDR1 SGHTA, CDR2 FQGNSA. The CDR3 contains 14 residues. The trim removed 2 bases at V and 5 bases at J, leaving 5 bases unmatched. CDR3: CASSLWGTGDEQYF. DNA of the CDR3: TGTGCCAGCAGCTTATGGGGGACAGGCGACGAGCAGTACTTC.

The V call is TRBV7-2, the J call TRBJ1-2, with 10 bases aligning to TRBD1. Looked up from germline, CDR1 is SGHTA and CDR2 is FQGNSA. Losses at the gene ends were 4 bases for V and 5 bases for J; bases not matched to a gene: 7. CDR3 length: 15 residues. The CDR3 nucleotides read TGTGCCAGCAGCTATCGAAGGGACAGGGGTTATGGCTACACCTTC. Protein: CASSYRRDRGYGYTF.

This chain links TRBV6-1 with TRBJ2-7, with D hard to call. The CDR3 covers 15 residues. Germline values: CDR1 MNHNS, CDR2 SASEGT. Trimming stripped 1 base from V and 2 bases from J, with 12 bases between. DNA of the CDR3: TGTGCCAGCAGTGAAGGCTTCCAGGTCCCCTACGAGCAGTACTTC. This codes for CASSEGFQVPYEQYF.

The chain recombines TRBV23-1 with TRBJ2-3, with TRBD2 matching 10 bases. TRBV23-1 is designated an ORF whose function remains uncertain. V lost 0 bases, J lost 5 bases, and 14 bases stayed unmatched. The CDR3 runs to 19 residues. The CDR3 nucleotides read TGCGCCAGCAGTCAATCGGATATATTAGCGGGGGGCCGTGGAGATACGCAGTATTTT. This encodes CASSQSDILAGGRGDTQYF.

The chain combines TRBV19 with TRBJ1-2; 9 nucleotides match TRBD1. This CDR3 has 16 residues. The J segment lost 2 bases and the V segment lost 4 bases, leaving 8 bases of the junction unmatched. The V gene's germline CDR1 is LNHDA and CDR2 SQIVND (reference sequence). The CDR3 is CASSTGTGIRNYGYTF. CDR3 DNA sequence: TGTGCCAGTAGTACTGGGACAGGGATAAGGAACTATGGCTACACCTTC.

The chain combines TRBV7-6 with TRBJ1-6; TRBD1 aligns across 8 bases. Losses at the gene ends were 0 bases for V and 6 bases for J; bases not matched to a gene: 7. The germline CDR1 and CDR2 sequences are SGHVS and FNYEAQ. The CDR3 runs 17 residues. In nucleotides, the CDR3 is TGTGCCAGCAGCTTAGCGAGCAGACAGGGGTTTAATTCACCCCTCCACTTT. Translated: CASSLASRQGFNSPLHF. Full variable domain (outside the CDR3, taken from reference TRBV7-6 and TRBJ1-6): GAGVSQSPRYKVTKRGQDVALRCDPISGHVSLYWYRQALGQGPEFLTYFNYEAQQDKSGLPNDRFSAERPEGSISTLTIQRTEQRDSAMYRCASSLASRQGFNSPLHFGNGTRLTVT.

The chain is built from TRBV4-3 and TRBJ1-4, with a weak D call TRBD1 (5 bases). Trimming left V 6 bases short and J 7 bases short, with 21 bases between. The CDR3 has 16 amino acids. Germline CDR1 is LGHNA and CDR2 is YSLEER. As DNA, the CDR3 is TGCGCCAGCAGACGTGGGGTGGGGCAGACCAGTGAAAAACTGTTTTTT. It specifies CASRRGVGQTSEKLFF.

This rearrangement joins TRBV27 to TRBJ1-2, with TRBD1 identical over 8 bases. Germline V lookup: CDR1 MNHEY, CDR2 SMNVEV (reference sequence). The trim removed 6 bases at V and 6 bases at J, leaving 9 bases unmatched. This CDR3 is 14 amino acids long. CDR3: CASSDLQGGDGYTF. As DNA, the CDR3 is TGTGCCAGCAGCGACTTACAGGGGGGAGATGGCTACACCTTC.

Here the CDR3 DNA reads TGTGCCAGTAGTCCCGTCGCCTACAATGAGCAGTTCTTC. Translation gives CASSPVAYNEQFF. The chain couples TRBV19 to TRBJ2-1; D is ambiguous. CDR3 length equals 13 residues. Germline V gene data show CDR1 as LNHDA and CDR2 as SQIVND (reference sequence). Between the trimmed V and J ends, which lost 5 bases and 2 bases, there was a span of 7 bases.

This chain links TRBV14 with TRBJ2-5, with 12 nucleotides matching TRBD2. The germline CDR1 and CDR2 sequences are SGHDN and FVKESK. The CDR3 is 18 amino acids. Trimming removed 4 bases from V and 0 bases from J; junction bases left unmatched: 9. The CDR3 region has the DNA TGTGCCAGCAGCCCTGGACTAGCGGGGATCTCAAACCAAGAGACCCAGTACTTC. Amino acids: CASSPGLAGISNQETQYF.

The chain couples TRBV30 to TRBJ1-1; D call uncertain. From germline, CDR1 is GTSNPN and CDR2 SVGIG (reference sequence). Trimming stripped 2 bases from V and 4 bases from J, with 11 bases between. There are 13 residues in the CDR3. CDR3 sequence: CAWSSALATEAFF. The CDR3 DNA is TGTGCCTGGAGTTCGGCGTTAGCCACTGAAGCTTTCTTT.

This sequence joins TRBV11-2 and TRBJ2-4; tentative D call: TRBD1 (6 bases). This CDR3 is built from 16 residues. The germline V and J ends were trimmed by 2 bases and 2 bases, with 13 bases remaining between them. Germline values: CDR1 SGHAT, CDR2 FQNNGV. DNA of the CDR3: TGTGCCAGCAGCTTAAGGGGGTCAGGGACCAAAAACATTCAGTACTTC. Translation gives CASSLRGSGTKNIQYF.

The V gene is TRBV19, the J gene TRBJ1-5; possible D gene TRBD1, 6 bases. There are 15 residues in the CDR3. Trimming left V 3 bases short and J 1 base short, with 10 bases between. CDR1 is LNHDA, CDR2 SQIVND, per germline (reference sequence). CDR3 bases: TGTGCCAGTAGTATCAACAGGGAGAGCAATCAGCCCCAGCATTTT. Translated: CASSINRESNQPQHF. The entire variable domain, with the rest obtained from reference TRBV19 and TRBJ1-5, is as follows: DGGITQSPKYLFRKEGQNVTLSCEQNLNHDAMYWYRQDPGQGLRLIYYSQIVNDFQKGDIAEGYSVSREKKESFPLTVTSAQKNPTAFYLCASSINRESNQPQHFGDGTRLSIL.

The rearrangement joins TRBV6-1 to TRBJ1-5; D is possibly TRBD1 (5 bases). Germline assignment: CDR1 MNHNS and CDR2 SASEGT. This CDR3 region has 15 residues. V was cut by 1 base and J by 4 bases, with 11 bases left in between. CDR3 nucleotide sequence: TGTGCCAGCAGTGAAGGGGGCCTTCGGAATCAGCCCCAGCATTTT. Translating gives CASSEGGLRNQPQHF.

This chain connects TRBV3-1 (or the pseudogene TRBV3-2) to TRBJ2-3; D gene uncertain. CDR3 length: 12 amino acids. Between the trimmed V and J ends, which lost 2 bases and 2 bases, there was a span of 2 bases. The germline gives CDR1 LGHDT, CDR2 YNNKEL (reference sequence). The CDR3 DNA is TGTGCCAGCAGCCAATACACAGATACGCAGTATTTT. Translated: CASSQYTDTQYF.

The rearrangement uses TRBV12-3 or TRBV12-4 and TRBJ1-2; D is unclear. The CDR3 covers 13 residues. V was shortened by 5 bases and J by 0 bases, with 7 bases between the two germline ends. The CDR3 region is CASSETTNYGYTF. In DNA, the CDR3 is TGTGCCAGCAGTGAGACAACTAACTATGGCTACACCTTC.

The gene calls are TRBV10-3 and TRBJ2-7; TRBD2 might be the D (5 bases). Germline-derived CDR1 and CDR2 are ENHRY and SYGVKD. Between the trimmed V and J ends, which lost 9 bases and 3 bases, there was a span of 12 bases. The CDR3 totals 12 residues. The CDR3 DNA is TGTGCCATTTCCCTGAGCGGCTACGAGCAGTACTTC. Translation gives CAISLSGYEQYF.

CDR3 in DNA: TGTGCCAGCAGCTCCCGACAGGGAGGCGCCTACGAGCAGTACTTC. Amino acid sequence: CASSSRQGGAYEQYF. The gene calls are TRBV7-9 and TRBJ2-7, with D maybe TRBD1 (7 bases). V was trimmed by 4 bases and J by 2 bases, leaving 15 bases between them. The CDR3 is made up of 15 amino acids. The germline V gene has CDR1 SEHNR and CDR2 FQNEAQ (reference sequence).

This sequence joins TRBV7-9 and TRBJ1-4; 10 bases line up with TRBD1. Germline-derived CDR1 and CDR2 are SEHNR and FQNEAQ (reference sequence). V shed 5 bases and J 8 bases; nucleotides not matched to a gene: 8. This CDR3 is 15 amino acids long. The DNA for the CDR3 is TGTGCCAGCAGCCCGGGGACAGGGGTCGGGGAAAAACTGTTTTTT. It yields the protein CASSPGTGVGEKLFF.

The chain uses TRBV27 and TRBJ1-5; TRBD1 is a possible D gene (6 bases). The CDR3 extends over 18 amino acids. Trimming took 3 bases from V and 2 from J, leaving 20 bases between them. CDR1 is MNHEY and CDR2 is SMNVEV in the germline V gene (reference sequence). In nucleotides, the CDR3 is TGTGCCAGCAGTTTCTTACCTGCCCAGGGACAAGGCAATCAGCCCCAGCATTTT. Residues: CASSFLPAQGQGNQPQHF.